This T cell receptor beta chain was documented in a study of blood T cells in healthy people across ages. The J segment lost 1 base and the V segment lost 3 bases, leaving 5 bases of the junction unmatched. The CDR3 has 15 residues. Germline CDR1 and CDR2: SGDLS and YYNGEE. This clonotype was counted between two and nine times. A second 7 to 11 cycle PCR used barcoded and J-beta primers. TCRdb called the 5' RACE reads again in MiXCR, with one record for every CDR3 protein. The sample records 1.5 million to 2 million distinct CDR3 sequences, 25% to 30% being singletons. The sequencing sample was made of blood. J is TRBJ1-1 and V is TRBV9, with 8 positions matching TRBD1. This sequence originates from a young woman in good health. In DNA form, the CDR3 reads TGTGCCAGCAGCGCTTGGACAGGGCCGAACACTGAAGCTTTCTTT. Translated: CASSAWTGPNTEAFF.